This entry concerns a single TCR beta chain. Antigen: not known. UMIs were added to TCR cDNA along with a universal primer site when it was made by 5'RACE template switching. One entry per CDR3 protein results from TCRdb running MiXCR on the 5' RACE reads. Of hundreds of thousands of distinct CDR3 sequences in the sample, approximately 18% are singletons; the top ten hold roughly a sixth. These data are taken from a study of T cells after yellow fever vaccination. General observations from the study: Only a small proportion of the clonotypes turned up in both the CD4 and the CD8 compartments, likely arising from convergent recombination. Most primary-vaccination clones recurred post-booster (roughly 96% CD4, 88% CD8).

This specimen was PBMCs, taken before the yellow fever booster vaccination. This receptor was taken from a man younger than 30 who received the YFV17D yellow fever vaccine.

CDR3 amino acids: CASSAGVQGVGELFF. The CDR3 DNA is TGTGCCAGCAGCGCGGGGGTCCAGGGAGTCGGGGAGCTGTTTTTT. The chain joins TRBV11-3 to TRBJ2-2; 7 bases align to TRBD2. The CDR3 runs to 15 residues. Germline V gene data show CDR1 as SGHNT and CDR2 as YENEEA. After removal of 5 bases from V and 7 bases from J, the junction contained 10 bases not matched to a gene.